This section outlines one TCR beta chain sequence together with its context. Its specificity is unknown. 13 Jbeta primers and 60 Vbeta primers were used for the PCR. Assay: immunoSEQ multiplex PCR; the TCRdb copy retains only in-frame clones and omits some. The sample yields 150,000 to 200,000 clones, around two thirds seen once. This sample is drawn from a study of cytomegalovirus exposure and HLA in healthy donors. Study findings and constraints: TCR beta sequences numbering more than 15,000 were associated with HLA alleles at 0.05 false discovery rate in a later analysis. Cytomegalovirus status was reportedly diagnosed by the classifier with high specificity and sensitivity. It was only CMV serostatus that was available as immune exposure information.

This CDR3 comprises 15 residues. V lost 0 bases and J 0 bases, leaving 10 bases between the germline ends. Germline loops: CDR1 SGHRS, CDR2 YFSETQ. This clonotype was obtained from a man aged 25 to 40 in good health and CMV-seropositive. The sample comprised PBMCs. The chain employs TRBV5-1 and TRBJ2-7, with D possibly being TRBD1 (6 bases). The CDR3 bases are TGCGCCAGCAGCTTGGGAGGGACAACCTCCTACGAGCAGTACTTC. This codes for CASSLGGTTSYEQYF.